Listed below are T cell receptor beta chains from one sample, sequenced in a study of cytomegalovirus exposure and HLA in healthy donors. Here immunoSEQ multiplex PCR was the method, and the copy in TCRdb shows in-frame clones only, minus some. The sample has under 150,000 clones, about 80% seen once. Sample: PBMCs. These receptor sequences come from a human donor in good health. The CDR3 runs from the conserved cysteine through the conserved F or W. D genes are given only for firm matches. A clone size is listed for some rows: how often the clone was seen (once, few, many), or a class if it is expanded.

j_call v_call d_call clone_size cdr3_nt cdr3_aa
TRBJ1-4 TRBV5-1 TRBD1 . TGCGCCAGCAGCTTGGGGACAGGGTTTCGAGTGGATGAAAAACTGTTTTTT CASSLGTGFRVDEKLFF
TRBJ1-2 TRBV27 TRBD1 . TGTGCCAGCAGTTCCGGGACAGGGGTCGGGGTTAGTGGCTACACCTTC CASSSGTGVGVSGYTF
TRBJ1-2 TRBV4-1 . . TGCGCCAGCAGCCAAGATGGGTCGGGTTATGGCTACACCTTC CASSQDGSGYGYTF
TRBJ1-6 TRBV29-1 TRBD1 . TGCAGCGTGTTAGACAGGGGGAATAATTCACCCCTCCACTTT CSVLDRGNNSPLHF
TRBJ1-1 TRBV29-1 TRBD1 . TGCAGCGTGGGACAGGGCTCTTACACTGAAGCTTTCTTT CSVGQGSYTEAFF
TRBJ1-1 TRBV28 . . TGTGCCAGCACTCCCCGAGGAGGGGGGGCGGGTACTGAAGCTTTCTTT CASTPRGGGAGTEAFF
TRBJ2-7 TRBV18 . . TGTGCCAGCTCCCAGGGCTCCTACGAGCAGTACTTC CASSQGSYEQYF
TRBJ2-4 TRBV6-1 TRBD2 . TGTGCCAGCACCCCGGGGGGGCAGGTCGACATTCAGTACTTC CASTPGGQVDIQYF
TRBJ2-1 TRBV6-5 TRBD2 . TGTGCCAGCGGAGGGCGGGGGGGCGTGAATGAGCAGTTCTTC CASGGRGGVNEQFF
TRBJ2-1 TRBV7-8 TRBD2 . TGTGCCAGCAGCTTAGACCGAGCGGGGAATAGTGAGCAGTTCTTC CASSLDRAGNSEQFF
TRBJ1-1 TRBV11-2 . . TGTGCCAGCAGCTTATGGGGCGGAATAGGCAGACTGAACACTGAAGCTTTCTTT CASSLWGGIGRLNTEAFF
TRBJ2-3 TRBV13 . . TGTGCCAGCAGCTTAGGTGGTAGCATCTCTACAGATACGCAGTATTTT CASSLGGSISTDTQYF
TRBJ2-7 TRBV4-1 TRBD2 . TGCGCCAGCAGCCAAGCAGGGAGGGGTCACTACGAGCAGTACTTC CASSQAGRGHYEQYF
TRBJ2-5 TRBV7-9 . once TGTGCCAGCAGCTTCGGGCAGGGGACGCAAGAGACCCAGTACTTC CASSFGQGTQETQYF
TRBJ2-3 TRBV10-3 TRBD2 . TGTGCCATCAGGGGGGGGATAGCGGGGGAGACAGATACGCAGTATTTT CAIRGGIAGETDTQYF
TRBJ1-1 TRBV19 . . TGTGCCAGTAGTATGGGGAGGGTCACTGAAGCTTTCTTT CASSMGRVTEAFF
TRBJ2-7 TRBV7-2 TRBD2 . TGTGCCAGCAGCTTAGTGCTAGCGGGGGGGCGGGGCTACGAGCAGTACTTC CASSLVLAGGRGYEQYF
TRBJ2-5 TRBV2 TRBD2 . TGTGCCAGCAGTGTGTGGACTAGCGGTGAGACCCAGTACTTC CASSVWTSGETQYF
TRBJ2-1 TRBV10-1 TRBD2 . TGCGCCAGCAGTGGGGGACTAGCGTACAATGAGCAGTTCTTC CASSGGLAYNEQFF
TRBJ1-5 TRBV7-2 TRBD1 . TGTGCCAGCAGCCTACAGGGGCGAAGCAATCAGCCCCAGCATTTT CASSLQGRSNQPQHF
TRBJ1-5 TRBV19 TRBD1 . TGTGCCAGTAGTATTGGGACAGGGAGGTTTCAGCCCCAGCATTTT CASSIGTGRFQPQHF
TRBJ1-2 TRBV6-1 TRBD1 . TGTGCCAGCATTCTGACAGGGAACACTAACTATGGCTACACCTTC CASILTGNTNYGYTF
TRBJ2-7 TRBV19 . few TGTGCCAGTAGTATAGGTCCGGGACACTACGAGCAGTACTTC CASSIGPGHYEQYF
TRBJ2-2 TRBV5-1 . few TGCGCCAGCAGCTTGGGAGACAGATCCCACTCGATTACCGGGGAGCTGTTTTTT CASSLGDRSHSITGELFF
TRBJ2-1 TRBV19 . . TGTGCCAGTAGTCCGGCGGGGAGCTCCTACAATGAGCAGTTCTTC CASSPAGSSYNEQFF
TRBJ1-1 TRBV5-6 . . TGTGCCAGCAGCCCGACCCGGGGGGGCACTGAAGCTTTCTTT CASSPTRGGTEAFF
TRBJ1-1 TRBV5-5 . once TGTGCCAGCAGGCCGGGACCAGGGGACACTGAAGCTTTCTTT CASRPGPGDTEAFF
TRBJ1-2 TRBV7-9 . . TGTGCCAGCAGCCTTTTAGCAGGGTTCCTGGGATATGGCTACACCTTC CASSLLAGFLGYGYTF
TRBJ1-5 TRBV6-5 . few TGTGCCAGCAGTACAACAGGAAGCCAGCCCCAGCATTTT CASSTTGSQPQHF
TRBJ2-2 TRBV2 . . TGTGCCAGCTTGGAACCGGGTACCGGGGAGCTGTTTTTT CASLEPGTGELFF
TRBJ2-3 TRBV18 . once TGTGCCAGCTCACCTAACAGGGATACGCAGTATTTT CASSPNRDTQYF
TRBJ1-1 TRBV6-4 . . TGTGCCAGCAGTGACTCTTCCCTCACTGAAGCTTTCTTT CASSDSSLTEAFF
TRBJ2-3 TRBV15 . . TGTGCCACCAGCGAACCGGGACAAAACACAGATACGCAGTATTTT CATSEPGQNTDTQYF
TRBJ1-1 TRBV27 . . TGTGCCAGCAGTCAGGGGTCGGGTGAAGCTTTCTTT CASSQGSGEAFF
TRBJ1-2 TRBV15 TRBD1 . TGTGCCACCAGCAGAGATTGGACAGGGGATGGCTACACCTTC CATSRDWTGDGYTF
TRBJ1-5 TRBV10-1 TRBD1 . TGCGCCAGCCGGGACAGGAGGAATCAGCCCCAGCATTTT CASRDRRNQPQHF
TRBJ2-7 TRBV6-1 TRBD1 . TGTGCCAGCAGTGAAAGGGACAGCTCCTACGAGCAGTACTTC CASSERDSSYEQYF
TRBJ2-2 TRBV2 . . TGTGCCACCCTACCCCCCACCGGGGAGCTGTTTTTT CATLPPTGELFF
TRBJ2-3 TRBV6-5 . few TGTGCCAGGATGTCTAGGGAGGCAGATACGCAGTATTTT CARMSREADTQYF
TRBJ2-3 TRBV5-1 . . TGCGCCAGCAGATTCGGACAGAGTCAAGATACGCAGTATTTT CASRFGQSQDTQYF
TRBJ2-7 TRBV7-7 . . TGTGCCAGCAGCTTGAGGGTCTACGAGCAGTACTTC CASSLRVYEQYF
TRBJ2-5 TRBV7-3 . . TGTGCCAGCAGCTTACCCATCTGGGCAGGGGCCTACCAAGAGACCCAGTACTTC CASSLPIWAGAYQETQYF
TRBJ2-7 TRBV19 TRBD2 . TGTGCCAGTAGTCCGTCTAGCGGGTTCTCCTACGAGCAGTACTTC CASSPSSGFSYEQYF
TRBJ2-5 TRBV2 TRBD1 . TGTGCCAGCAGTGCCTCCCCGACAGGGTTCGGGGAGACCCAGTACTTC CASSASPTGFGETQYF
TRBJ1-5 TRBV5-6 TRBD1 . TGTGCCAGCATGACAGGGGGCCGCAATCAGCCCCAGCATTTT CASMTGGRNQPQHF
TRBJ1-3 TRBV9 TRBD1 . TGTGCCAGCAGCGTAGGAGGGGGCAGGGGGCCTCAGGGAAACACCATATATTTT CASSVGGGRGPQGNTIYF
TRBJ1-2 TRBV7-8 . once TGTGCCAGCAGCCCTGGAGGGGATGGCTACACCTTC CASSPGGDGYTF
TRBJ2-1 TRBV6-8 TRBD1 many TGTGCCAGCAGTTACTCGACAGGGGGCAATGAGCAGTTCTTC CASSYSTGGNEQFF
TRBJ1-3 TRBV7-9 TRBD1 few TGTGCCAGCAGCTCGCTAATCGGGACAGGGGACCACTCTGGAAACACCATATATTTT CASSSLIGTGDHSGNTIYF
TRBJ1-5 TRBV7-8 . . TGTGCCAGCAGCTTTGGAGCGGAGCAGCCCCAGCATTTT CASSFGAEQPQHF
TRBJ1-1 TRBV4-1 . few TGCGCCAGCAGCCAAGGGGCAGGGGAAATGAACACTGAAGCTTTCTTT CASSQGAGEMNTEAFF
TRBJ1-1 TRBV19 TRBD1 once TGTGCCAGTAGTCACCCGAGGACAGGGGGTGTTTATGAAGCTTTCTTT CASSHPRTGGVYEAFF
TRBJ1-5 TRBV19 . . TGTGCCAGTAGTATAAAAGGGGATGGTCAGCCCCAGCATTTT CASSIKGDGQPQHF
TRBJ1-1 TRBV5-4 . . TGTGCCAGCAGCCCGGACAGTGTGATCGCTTTCTTT CASSPDSVIAFF
TRBJ1-6 TRBV14 . . TGTGCCAGCAGCCTACAGGGATTTAATTCACCCCTCCACTTT CASSLQGFNSPLHF
TRBJ2-7 TRBV5-3 TRBD1 . TGTGCCAGAAGCTTATCCGAGACAGGGGCCCACGAGCAGTACTTC CARSLSETGAHEQYF
TRBJ2-7 TRBV5-4 . medium-sized TGTGCCAGCAGCTTGGACCAGCGGAGCTCCTACGAGCAGTACTTC CASSLDQRSSYEQYF
TRBJ1-5 TRBV5-7 TRBD1 . TGTGCCAGCAGCTTTTTGGGACAGGGCTGCGTACAGCCCCAGCATTTT CASSFLGQGCVQPQHF
TRBJ2-3 TRBV6-1 TRBD2 . TGTGCCAGCAGCGGGGGGGCCGGAGCAGATACGCAGTATTTT CASSGGAGADTQYF
TRBJ1-2 TRBV7-9 TRBD1 . TGTGCCAGCAGCTTCTCGCCGGACAGGGTCGGTCCTAGCTACACCTTC CASSFSPDRVGPSYTF